Given below is one TCR beta chain in context. Germline trimming cut 4 bases from V and 5 bases from J; bases unmatched to any gene: 9. The length of the CDR3 is 15 residues. Germline CDR1 reads SEHNR; CDR2 reads FQNEAQ (reference sequence). In the original processing: From reference gene primer amplification, estimates of nucleated cell counts were derived. Profiling relied on immunoSEQ multiplex PCR, and the TCRdb table lists in-frame clones only, not all of them. The D gene and trimming were derived from the DNA, and the V and J assignments and clone size from that table. Among around 110,000 clones listed, 60% to 80% were seen once. The data were taken from a study of blood T cell repertoires in COVID-19. Whole-study context: The United States, Italy and Spain were the sources of the acute and convalescent COVID-19 samples. Nucleic acid was either cDNA or gDNA, and it came from T cells, B-cell-depleted T cells, or PBMCs.

Sequencing was performed on peripheral blood. The TCR comes from a human donor with acute or convalescent COVID-19. The donor label of this sample is uncertain. The gene calls are TRBV7-9 and TRBJ2-5; 8 nucleotides align to TRBD2. Written as DNA, the CDR3 is TGTGCCAGCAGCTCCGGGACTAGTACGTCGGAGACCCAGTACTTC. Its translation is CASSSGTSTSETQYF.